One T cell receptor beta chain is described in this entry. The data were taken from a study of blood T cell repertoires in COVID-19. Study in general: From the United States, Italy and Spain came samples of acute and convalescent COVID-19.

As handled by the study authors: Reference gene primer amplification gave estimated nucleated cell counts. Measured with immunoSEQ multiplex PCR; TCRdb has only the in-frame clones, and not every one. The DNA was the basis for D and trimming; V, J and clone size are from that table. The data hold about 290,000 clones, with about 85% observed a single time. CDR1 and CDR2 from the germline V gene are SGDLS and YYNGEE. The ends were cut back, 3 bases at V and 1 base at J, with 11 bases in the middle. This CDR3 is built from 15 residues. J is TRBJ2-1 and V is TRBV9; tentative D call: TRBD2 (6 bases). The clonotype was recovered from a woman aged 45-65 years with active or convalescent COVID-19. Sequences were obtained from peripheral blood. The CDR3 DNA reads as TGTGCCAGCAGCGCCCGGGAGAAGTCCTACAATGAGCAGTTCTTC. It codes for CASSAREKSYNEQFF.